Following are 19 T cell receptor beta chains from one sample sequenced in a study of regulatory T cells in long-lasting Graves disease. Time point indicated: persistent/refractory GD, antithyroid drugs over 5 years with positive TRAb. Construction of the TCR library relied on RNA isolated from PBMCs. Through Arm-PCR of CDR3 regions and iRepertoire HTBI primers, TCR beta libraries were built. TCRdb re-derived calls from the multiplex PCR reads in MiXCR, one entry per CDR3 protein. This sample has some 340,000 distinct CDR3 sequences, with approximately 23% found just once. The source material was peripheral blood mononuclear cells (PBMCs), sampled when the disease was refractory, from a patient treated with antithyroid drugs. These receptors all come from a woman aged 40 to 50 with Graves disease.

The chain is built from TRBV4-1 and TRBJ1-5; D is undetermined. The V gene's germline CDR1 is MGHRA and CDR2 YSYEKL. V lost 1 base to trimming and J lost 6 bases, with 10 bases between them. The CDR3 totals 14 residues. CDR3 sequence (DNA): TGCGCCAGCAGCCAAGTTGTCGGGAGTCAGCCCCAGCATTTT. Translation gives CASSQVVGSQPQHF.

The rearrangement joins TRBV28 to TRBJ2-3; D not certain. Germline V gene data show CDR1 as MDHEN and CDR2 as SYDVKM. Between the trimmed V and J ends, which lost 4 bases and 2 bases, there was a span of 10 bases. This CDR3 has 14 residues. CDR3 sequence (DNA): TGTGCCAGCAGTTCTGGTGGTAACACAGATACGCAGTATTTT. It translates to CASSSGGNTDTQYF. Full variable domain (missing parts from reference TRBV28 and TRBJ2-3): DVKVTQSSRYLVKRTGEKVFLECVQDMDHENMFWYRQDPGLGLRLIYFSYDVKMKEKGDIPEGYSVSREKKERFSLILESASTNQTSMYLCASSSGGNTDTQYFGPGTRLTVL.

This clonotype appeared once. This may be a read error, as it is one base from a much larger clone. The rearrangement joins TRBV28 to TRBJ1-1; a possible D gene is TRBD1 (6 bases). Trimming took off 8 bases at V and 4 bases at J, with 17 bases between the two ends. This CDR3 contains 14 residues. Germline V gives CDR1 MDHEN, CDR2 SYDVKM. CDR3 amino acids: CASRLNGGGTEAFF. CDR3 nucleotide sequence: TGTGCCAGCCGCTTAAACGGGGGCGGCACTGAAGCTTTCTTT.

This clonotype has just a few counts. The V gene is TRBV10-3, the J gene TRBJ1-1; no clear D gene. The V end lost 4 bases, the J end lost 2 bases, and 8 bases lay between the germline ends. The CDR3 is 13 amino acids. CDR1 and CDR2 (germline): ENHRY, SYGVKD. CDR3 sequence: CAISGQDNTEAFF. The CDR3 DNA reads as TGTGCCATCAGTGGTCAGGACAACACTGAAGCTTTCTTT.

The table lists this clonotype with a few counts. The chain combines TRBV11-3 with TRBJ1-1; unclear D gene. CDR1 and CDR2 from the germline V gene are SGHNT and YENEEA. V lost 5 bases, J lost 1 base, and 11 bases lay in between. The CDR3 is 14 amino acids. In DNA, the CDR3 is TGTGCCAGCAGCCTCCATGGACCGAACACTGAAGCTTTCTTT. Protein sequence: CASSLHGPNTEAFF.

This clonotype showed up many times. This chain joins TRBV6-1 and TRBJ1-5; D unresolved. V was cut by 1 base and J by 3 bases, with 7 bases left in between. The CDR3 has 14 amino acids. In germline, CDR1 is MNHNS, CDR2 SASEGT. The CDR3 DNA reads TGTGCCAGCAGTGAAGTGGGAATCAATCAGCCCCAGCATTTT. Translation: CASSEVGINQPQHF.

This chain links TRBV5-1 with TRBJ2-2, with TRBD2 identical over 10 bases. Looked up from germline, CDR1 is SGHRS and CDR2 is YFSETQ. The CDR3 totals 15 residues. The V and J ends lost 1 base and 4 bases, in that order; junction bases with no gene match: 1. The CDR3 loop is CASSLTSGTTGELFF. The CDR3 nucleotides read TGCGCCAGCAGCTTGACTAGCGGGACCACCGGGGAGCTGTTTTTT.

This chain uses TRBV28 with TRBJ2-1, with 7 bases fitting TRBD1. V shed 6 bases and J 0 bases; nucleotides not matched to a gene: 2. Germline assignment: CDR1 MDHEN and CDR2 SYDVKM. This CDR3 has 14 residues. The CDR3 reads CASRRQGSYNEQFF. Written as DNA, the CDR3 is TGTGCCAGCAGGCGACAGGGCTCCTACAATGAGCAGTTCTTC. The variable domain in full, completed from reference TRBV28 and TRBJ2-1, reads DVKVTQSSRYLVKRTGEKVFLECVQDMDHENMFWYRQDPGLGLRLIYFSYDVKMKEKGDIPEGYSVSREKKERFSLILESASTNQTSMYLCASRRQGSYNEQFFGPGTRLTVL.

This clonotype was recorded at least ten times. V and J are TRBV28 and TRBJ2-7; 9 bases are a match to TRBD1. The V gene's germline CDR1 is MDHEN and CDR2 SYDVKM. The V and J ends lost 2 bases and 2 bases, in that order; junction bases with no gene match: 1. This CDR3 spans 14 amino acids. The CDR3 loop reads CASSLGQGTYEQYF. As DNA, the CDR3 is TGTGCCAGCAGTTTAGGACAGGGGACCTACGAGCAGTACTTC. The full variable domain, with the rest looked up from reference TRBV28 and TRBJ2-7, is DVKVTQSSRYLVKRTGEKVFLECVQDMDHENMFWYRQDPGLGLRLIYFSYDVKMKEKGDIPEGYSVSREKKERFSLILESASTNQTSMYLCASSLGQGTYEQYFGPGTRLTVT.

This clonotype was seen repeatedly, ten times or more. The chain uses TRBV2 and TRBJ1-2, with D possibly being TRBD1 (5 bases). V gave up 8 bases and J gave up 5 bases, with 9 bases separating them. Germline CDR1 and CDR2: SNHLY and FYNNEI. The CDR3 extends over 11 amino acids. CDR3 in amino acids: CASGQGYGYTF. The CDR3 DNA is TGTGCCAGCGGGCAGGGATATGGCTACACCTTC.

This clonotype was counted between two and nine times. V usage is TRBV27 and J usage is TRBJ2-5, with 8 bases identical to TRBD2. The CDR3 totals 15 residues. Germline V gives CDR1 MNHEY, CDR2 SMNVEV (reference sequence). Losses at the gene ends were 6 bases for V and 5 bases for J; bases not matched to a gene: 11. The chain's CDR3 is CASSPGTRSAETQYF. For the CDR3, the DNA is TGTGCCAGCAGCCCGGGGACTAGATCTGCGGAGACCCAGTACTTC.

This clonotype has a handful of counts. This clone may be a read error of a much larger clone one base away. The gene calls are TRBV28 and TRBJ1-6; D not certain. The V gene's germline CDR1 is MDHEN and CDR2 SYDVKM. The V end lost 7 bases, the J end lost 8 bases, and 18 bases lay between the germline ends. The CDR3 has 15 amino acids. DNA for the CDR3: TGTGCCAGCACCCCCTTAGGAATAAATGATTCACCCCTCCACTTT. The encoded protein is CASTPLGINDSPLHF.

This clonotype was seen only a few times. This rearrangement joins TRBV5-1 to TRBJ2-7, with 8 nucleotides matching TRBD2. The germline CDR1 and CDR2 sequences are SGHRS and YFSETQ. V was pared by 4 bases and J by 5 bases, with 5 bases of the junction left unmatched. CDR3 size: 13 residues. DNA of the CDR3: TGCGCCAGCAGCGACAATAGCGGGAACGAGCAGTACTTC. It is translated as CASSDNSGNEQYF.

This clonotype was recorded a few times. A much larger clone lies a single base off, so this may be a read error. The chain carries TRBV11-2 and TRBJ1-1; 7 bases line up with TRBD1. Germline lookup yields CDR1 SGHAT and CDR2 FQNNGV. The CDR3 runs to 13 residues. The CDR3 bases are TGTGCCAGCAGCACAGACAGGGTTACTGAAGCTCTCTTT. Its protein product is CASSTDRVTEALF.

Only a few counts were recorded for this clonotype. The rearrangement joins TRBV7-6 to TRBJ2-7; a possible D gene is TRBD2 (6 bases). The ends were cut back, 2 bases at V and 6 bases at J, with 11 bases in the middle. Germline-derived CDR1 and CDR2 are SGHVS and FNYEAQ. The CDR3 has 13 residues. In nucleotides, the CDR3 is TGTGCCAGCAGCTTATCCCGGGAGCGCGAGCAGTACTTC. It codes for CASSLSREREQYF.

A word on this clonotype: This may be a read error: a much more frequent sequence differs by one nucleotide. V gene TRBV7-2 combines with J gene TRBJ1-6, with a tentative D call TRBD1 (6 bases). Germline CDR1 and CDR2: SGHTA and FQGNSA. The CDR3 is made up of 18 amino acids. This CDR3 reads CAGSTSQGSSSYNSPLHF. CDR3 nucleotide sequence: TGTGCCGGCAGCACATCACAGGGATCGAGCTCCTATAATTCACCCCTCCACTTT.

This clonotype showed up many times. The chain recombines TRBV28 with TRBJ2-7; D is undetermined. This CDR3 has 11 residues. Between the trimmed V and J ends, which lost 6 bases and 6 bases, there was a span of 9 bases. Germline values: CDR1 MDHEN, CDR2 SYDVKM. The CDR3 protein is CASSLIREQYF. The CDR3 nucleotides are TGTGCCAGCAGCTTAATCCGCGAGCAGTACTTC.

The V gene is TRBV11-2, the J gene TRBJ2-1; 7 positions match TRBD2. The CDR3 covers 15 residues. Looked up from germline, CDR1 is SGHAT and CDR2 is FQNNGV. J was trimmed by 6 bases and V by 5 bases; bases with no gene match: 10. This CDR3 reads CASSPGLSIRNEQFF. CDR3 nucleotides: TGTGCCAGCAGCCCGGGACTATCCATTCGCAATGAGCAGTTCTTC. Based on the CDR3 plus reference TRBV11-2 and TRBJ2-1, the full variable domain is EAGVAQSPRYKIIEKRQSVAFWCNPISGHATLYWYQQILGQGPKLLIQFQNNGVVDDSQLPKDRFSAERLKGVDSTLKIQPAKLEDSAVYLCASSPGLSIRNEQFFGPGTRLTVL.

V and J are TRBV19 and TRBJ2-7; TRBD1 might be the D (6 bases). Trimming took off 5 bases at V and 6 bases at J, with 11 bases between the two ends. The CDR3 contains 12 residues. Germline-derived CDR1 and CDR2 are LNHDA and SQIVND (reference sequence). The CDR3 bases are TGTGCCAGTAGTGAAGGGACATTCGAGCAGTACTTC. As protein: CASSEGTFEQYF.